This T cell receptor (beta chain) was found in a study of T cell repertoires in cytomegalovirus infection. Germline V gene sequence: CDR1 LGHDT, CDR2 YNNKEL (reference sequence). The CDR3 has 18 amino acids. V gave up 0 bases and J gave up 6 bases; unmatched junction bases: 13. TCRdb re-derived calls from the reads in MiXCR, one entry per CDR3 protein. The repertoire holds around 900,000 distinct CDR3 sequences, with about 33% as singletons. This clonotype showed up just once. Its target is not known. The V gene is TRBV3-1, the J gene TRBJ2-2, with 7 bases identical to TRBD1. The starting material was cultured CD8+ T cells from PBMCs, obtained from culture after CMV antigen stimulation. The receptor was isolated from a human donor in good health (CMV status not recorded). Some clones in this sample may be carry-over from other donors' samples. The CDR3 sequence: CASSQDHGQARDSGELFF. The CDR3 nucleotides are TGTGCCAGCAGCCAAGACCACGGACAGGCGAGGGATTCCGGGGAGCTGTTTTTT.